The source of this T cell receptor (beta chain) is a study of siplizumab effects on memory and regulatory T cells. General study findings and limits: Siplizumab brought about a significant reduction in alloreactive sequences traceable to unstimulated CD4+ memory cells. Naive T cells appeared more diverse than memory cells and seemed to be major alloresponse contributors.

In each sample, around 96,000 TCR templates were assayed. The method was immunoSEQ multiplex PCR; TCRdb's version includes in-frame clones alone and lacks a portion of them. The table shows some 100,000 clones, with over 85% occurring only once. Per the germline V gene, CDR1 is LGHNA and CDR2 is YNFKEQ. This CDR3 has 12 residues. With 1 base removed from V and 16 bases from J, the gap between germline ends came to 14 bases. This clone was seen just once. Its target is not known. Sequencing input: CD8+ T cells sorted from blood. The clonotype originates from a human donor in good health. V and J are TRBV4-2 and TRBJ2-1; D is undetermined. The DNA of the CDR3 is TGTGCCAGCAGCCAAGGAAGTGGGTCCCGTTTCTTC. Encoded protein: CASSQGSGSRFF.